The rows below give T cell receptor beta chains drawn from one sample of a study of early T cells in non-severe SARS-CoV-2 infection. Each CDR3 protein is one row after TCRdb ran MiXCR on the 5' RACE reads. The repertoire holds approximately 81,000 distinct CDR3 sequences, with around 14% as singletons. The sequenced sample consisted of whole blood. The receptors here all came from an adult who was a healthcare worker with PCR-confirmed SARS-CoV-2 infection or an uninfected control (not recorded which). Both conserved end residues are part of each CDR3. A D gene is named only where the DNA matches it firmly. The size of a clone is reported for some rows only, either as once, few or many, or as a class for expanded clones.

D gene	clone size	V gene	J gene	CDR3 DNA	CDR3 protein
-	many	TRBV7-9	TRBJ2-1	TGTGCCAGCAGCCCGTTTTGGGTGCAGTTCTTC	CASSPFWVQFF
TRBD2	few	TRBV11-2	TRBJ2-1	TGTGCCAGCAGCGCCGTGGGCGGGAGGAGGTACAATGAGCAGTTCTTC	CASSAVGGRRYNEQFF
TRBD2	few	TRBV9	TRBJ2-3	TGTGCCAGCAGCGTAGCTACGACTAGCGGGAGGGCCCGGGATACGCAGTATTTT	CASSVATTSGRARDTQYF
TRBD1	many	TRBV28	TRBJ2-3	TGTGCCAGCAGACACCGAGGGGGCATTTTAACAGATACGCAGTATTTT	CASRHRGGILTDTQYF
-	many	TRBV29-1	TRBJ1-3	TGCAGCGTTGAAGGCTCTGGAAACACCATATATTTT	CSVEGSGNTIYF
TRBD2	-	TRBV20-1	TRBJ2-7	TGCAGTGCTAGGACTAGCGCGTACTCCTACGAGCAGTACTTC	CSARTSAYSYEQYF
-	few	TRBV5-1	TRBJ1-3	TGCGCCAGCTCGGGCGGCTCTGGAAACACCATATATTTT	CASSGGSGNTIYF
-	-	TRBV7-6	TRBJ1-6	TGTGCCAGCAGCTCGGCTGCTGATTCACCCCTCCACTTT	CASSSAADSPLHF
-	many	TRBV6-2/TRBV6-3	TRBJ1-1	TGTGCCAGCAAGAGGCCGACTGAAGCTTTCTTT	CASKRPTEAFF
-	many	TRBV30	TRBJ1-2	TGTGCCTGGAATCCGGGAGTTAACTATGGCTACACCTTC	CAWNPGVNYGYTF
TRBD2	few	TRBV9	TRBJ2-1	TGTGCCAGCAGGGCCGGACTAGCGGGAGGGCCCGACAATGAGCAGTTCTTC	CASRAGLAGGPDNEQFF
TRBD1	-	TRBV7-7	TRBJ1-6	TGTGCCAGCAGCACCGACAGGGGTTCACCCCTCCACTTT	CASSTDRGSPLHF
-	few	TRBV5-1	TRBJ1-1	TGCGCCAGCACTGACGGAATGAACACTGAAGCTTTCTTT	CASTDGMNTEAFF
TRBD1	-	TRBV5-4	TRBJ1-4	TGTGCCAGCAGCCGGGACAGGGGGACCGAAAAACTGTTTTTT	CASSRDRGTEKLFF
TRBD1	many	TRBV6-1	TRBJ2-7	TGTGCCAGCAGTGAAGCAGCTCCCACCTCTTATGAGGGACAGGGGGACGAGCAGTACTTC	CASSEAAPTSYEGQGDEQYF
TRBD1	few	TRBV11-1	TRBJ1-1	TGTGCCAGCAGTTTCGGACAGGGTCTCCCTAACACTGAAGCTTTCTTT	CASSFGQGLPNTEAFF
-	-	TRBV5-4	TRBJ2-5	TGTGCCAGCAGCTTGCGGCGGTCAGAGACCCAGTACTTC	CASSLRRSETQYF
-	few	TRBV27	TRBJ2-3	TGTGCCAGCAGTTATATCTCCGGGGCCACAGATACGCAGTATTTT	CASSYISGATDTQYF
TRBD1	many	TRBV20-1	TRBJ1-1	TGCAGTGCTATACAGGGGGCGAGGACTGAAGCTTTCTTT	CSAIQGARTEAFF
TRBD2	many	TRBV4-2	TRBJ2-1	TGTGCCAGCAGCCAGGGACTAGTGTCCTACAATGAGCAGTTCTTC	CASSQGLVSYNEQFF
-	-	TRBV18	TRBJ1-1	TGTGCCAGCTCTCCCCGGACAGTGGGGAACACTGAAGCTTTCTTT	CASSPRTVGNTEAFF
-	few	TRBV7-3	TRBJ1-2	TGTGCCAGCAGCGAGACAGGCAGTTCCTATGGCTACACCTTC	CASSETGSSYGYTF
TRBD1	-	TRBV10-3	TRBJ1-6	TGTGCCACCGACAGGGACAGGGGGAATTCACCCCTCCACTTT	CATDRDRGNSPLHF
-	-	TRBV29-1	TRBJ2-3	TGCAGCGTTGAAGGGGCCAGGAGAAGCACAGATACGCAGTATTTT	CSVEGARRSTDTQYF
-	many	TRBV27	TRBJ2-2	TGTGCCAGCAGTTTCGCCGGGGAGCTGTTTTTT	CASSFAGELFF
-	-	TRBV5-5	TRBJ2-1	TGTGCCAGCAGCCCAATACCCAAGGAAAGCTCCTACAATGAGCAGTTCTTC	CASSPIPKESSYNEQFF
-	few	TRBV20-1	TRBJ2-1	TGCAGTGCTAGCGGTTGGAATGAGCAGTTCTTC	CSASGWNEQFF
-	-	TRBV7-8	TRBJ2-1	TGTGCCAGCAGCGGGTCAAGGAGATACAATGAGCAGTTCTTC	CASSGSRRYNEQFF
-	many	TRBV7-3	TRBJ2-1	TGTGCCAGCAGCCCGCTTCCGAGCACCTACAATGAGCAGTTCTTC	CASSPLPSTYNEQFF
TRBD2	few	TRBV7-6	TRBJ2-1	TGTGCCAGCAGCCGAACAAGTCGGACTAGCGGGCCCGTTGAGCAGTTCTTC	CASSRTSRTSGPVEQFF
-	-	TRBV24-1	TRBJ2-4	TGTGCCGTCGCCCCTATGTACGGCGGCCAAGCCAGCTCACTAGCCAAAAACATTCAGTACTTC	CAVAPMYGGQASSLAKNIQYF
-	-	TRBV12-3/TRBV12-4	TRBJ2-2	TGTGCCAGCAGTTGGGGAGCCGGGGAGCTGTTTTTT	CASSWGAGELFF
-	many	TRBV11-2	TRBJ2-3	TGTGCCAGCAGCTTAGAGCGCACAGATACGCAGTATTTT	CASSLERTDTQYF
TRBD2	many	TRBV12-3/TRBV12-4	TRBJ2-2	TGTGCCAGCAGCAAGCGGGGGGGCCCCGGGGAGCTGTTTTTT	CASSKRGGPGELFF
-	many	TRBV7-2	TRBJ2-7	TGTGCCAGCAGCTTAGAGGCGCAGGCCCTATACGAGCAGTACTTC	CASSLEAQALYEQYF
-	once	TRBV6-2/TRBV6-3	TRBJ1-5	TGTGCCAGCAGTTTCTACGGGCAGGATCAGCCCCAGCATTTT	CASSFYGQDQPQHF
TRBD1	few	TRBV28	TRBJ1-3	TGTGCCAGCAGAATTGACAGGGGGCGAAACACCATATATTTT	CASRIDRGRNTIYF
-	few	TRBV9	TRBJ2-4	TGTGCCAGCAGCGGGGCGACTGTAGCCAAAAACATTCAGTACTTC	CASSGATVAKNIQYF
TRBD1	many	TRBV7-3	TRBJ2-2	TGTGCCAGCAGCGTCGGGACAGGAAACACCGGGGAGCTGTTTTTT	CASSVGTGNTGELFF
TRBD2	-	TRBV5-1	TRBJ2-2	TGCGCCAGCAGCCCCCGCGGGAGATTGACCGGGGAGCTGTTTTTT	CASSPRGRLTGELFF
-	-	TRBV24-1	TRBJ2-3	TGTGCCACCAGTGATACAGGGCGCACAGATACGCAGTATTTT	CATSDTGRTDTQYF
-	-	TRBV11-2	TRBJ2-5	TGTGCCAGCAGACGTATTAAAGCGTCGGGAGAGACCCAGTACTTC	CASRRIKASGETQYF
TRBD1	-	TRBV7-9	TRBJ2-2	TGTGCCAGCAGCTTAGCGAGGGACAGGATCAACACCGGGGAGCTGTTTTTT	CASSLARDRINTGELFF
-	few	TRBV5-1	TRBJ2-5	TGCGCCAGCAGCGGTGGACGGTACCAAGAGACCCAGTACTTC	CASSGGRYQETQYF
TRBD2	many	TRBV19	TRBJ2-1	TGTGCCAGTAGTTTTAGCGGGAGTGGGGCCTACAATGAGCAGTTCTTC	CASSFSGSGAYNEQFF
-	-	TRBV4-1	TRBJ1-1	TGCGCCAGCAGCCAAGCCCCGGGCCTACAGGGTGAAGCTTTCTTT	CASSQAPGLQGEAFF
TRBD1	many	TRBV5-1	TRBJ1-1	TGCGCCAGCAGCTCCGGGACAGGGACTGAAGCTTTCTTT	CASSSGTGTEAFF
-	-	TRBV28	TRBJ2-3	TGTGCCAGCAGTTTAGTCGGGAGAAGCACAGATACGCAGTATTTT	CASSLVGRSTDTQYF
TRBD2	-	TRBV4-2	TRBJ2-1	TGTGCCAGCAGCCGGGGACTAGCGGGAGCCGATGAGCAGTTCTTC	CASSRGLAGADEQFF
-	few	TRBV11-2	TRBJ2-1	TGTGCCAGCAGCTTAGGAGACTCCCGGGGTAATGAGCAGTTCTTC	CASSLGDSRGNEQFF
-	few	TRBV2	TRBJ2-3	TGTGCCAGCAGTTCTCGCCTAGCTTCTAGCACAGATACGCAGTATTTT	CASSSRLASSTDTQYF
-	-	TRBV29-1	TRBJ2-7	TGCAGCGTTCGGTGGAGTCCCTACGAGCAGTACTTC	CSVRWSPYEQYF
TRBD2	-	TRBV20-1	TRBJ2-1	TGCAGTGCCCCGGGACTAGCGGACTACAATGAGCAGTTCTTC	CSAPGLADYNEQFF
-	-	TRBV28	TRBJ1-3	TGTGCCAGCACGGTCAGATTCTCTGGAAACACCATATATTTT	CASTVRFSGNTIYF
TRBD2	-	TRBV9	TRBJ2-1	TGTGCCAGCAGCGTAAACTGGCGGGAGGGCGGTGGTAGAACCTACAATGAGCAGATCTTC	CASSVNWREGGGRTYNEQIF
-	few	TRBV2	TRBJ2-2	TGTGCCAGCCAAGGTCCGAACACCGGGGAGCTGTTTTTT	CASQGPNTGELFF
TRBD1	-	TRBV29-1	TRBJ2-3	TGCAGCGTTCGACAGGGGACAGATACGCAGTATTTT	CSVRQGTDTQYF
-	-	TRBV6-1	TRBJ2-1	TGTGCCATCGCGGGGGCGCAGTTCTTC	CAIAGAQFF
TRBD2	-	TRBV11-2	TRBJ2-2	TGTGCCAGCAGCTTTTTGGGGGGGTACACCGGGGAGCTGTTTTTT	CASSFLGGYTGELFF